A selection of T cell receptor beta chains follows, all from one sample in a study of cytomegalovirus exposure and HLA in healthy donors. TCRdb's table, derived via immunoSEQ multiplex PCR, lists solely in-frame clones and lacks some. In the table there are some 140,000 clones, 75% to 85% of which are singletons. The specimen sequenced was PBMCs. The receptors here all came from a female donor in good health and CMV-seronegative. Each CDR3 is given with its conserved first and last residue. D genes are given only for firm matches. Some rows have no size entry. The others give once, few or many, or a class for an expanded clone.

CDR3nt	CDR3aa	abundance	v_gene	j_gene	d_gene
TGTGCCAGCAGCCCGGACAGGGCCAATTCACCCCTCCACTTT	CASSPDRANSPLHF	-	TRBV5-8	TRBJ1-6	TRBD1
TGTGCCAGCTCACCATCTTTTGGCGGCTACGAGCAGTACTTC	CASSPSFGGYEQYF	-	TRBV18	TRBJ2-7	-
TGTGCCACCCTCCGACGGGAGCCCGGGGAGCTGTTTTTT	CATLRREPGELFF	-	TRBV19	TRBJ2-2	-
TGCGCCAGCAGCGACAGGGGGCCTGGAGATACGCAGTATTTT	CASSDRGPGDTQYF	-	TRBV4-3	TRBJ2-3	TRBD1
TGCAGCGTTGGGACAGGGGGGTACGAGCAGTACTTC	CSVGTGGYEQYF	-	TRBV29-1	TRBJ2-7	TRBD1
TGTGCCAGCTCACCGAGGGCGCTGGAGGGCTACACCTTC	CASSPRALEGYTF	-	TRBV18	TRBJ1-2	-
TGTGCCAGCAGTTCGGGTTGGCCCGGGGAGCTGTTTTTT	CASSSGWPGELFF	-	TRBV6-5	TRBJ2-2	-
TGTGCCAGCAGCAAGGGACAGGGAACGGACGAGCAGTACTTC	CASSKGQGTDEQYF	-	TRBV7-9	TRBJ2-7	TRBD1
TGCGCCAGCAGCCCCATGGACTTGGGGATTGGTGGTGAGCAGTTCTTC	CASSPMDLGIGGEQFF	-	TRBV4-1	TRBJ2-1	-
TGTGCCAGCACTCCGGTTTCGAACTACAATGAGCAGTTCTTC	CASTPVSNYNEQFF	once	TRBV2	TRBJ2-1	-
TGTGCCAGCAGCGTAAGGGGGGGACAGGGGGCGGTGGAGCAGTACTTC	CASSVRGGQGAVEQYF	few	TRBV9	TRBJ2-7	TRBD1
TGTGCCAGCAGCCCGTTAACTGGGCCTGAAGCTTTCTTT	CASSPLTGPEAFF	few	TRBV9	TRBJ1-1	-
TGTGCCAGCAGTCCGATAGCGGGAGCAGATACGCAGTATTTT	CASSPIAGADTQYF	-	TRBV6-5	TRBJ2-3	TRBD2
TGTGCCAGCAGTCGAGCGGCAGCCGAGACCCAGTACTTC	CASSRAAAETQYF	-	TRBV11-3	TRBJ2-5	-
TGCGCCAGCAGCCAAGAATGGGGACAGGGTAGGGGGGAGACCCAGTACTTC	CASSQEWGQGRGETQYF	-	TRBV4-3	TRBJ2-5	TRBD1
TGTGCCACCAGCAGGAGTCAGGGGTGGGACTACGAGCAGTACTTC	CATSRSQGWDYEQYF	-	TRBV15	TRBJ2-7	-
TGTGCCAGCAGCTTAAACTCGCGGGGGGTCTCCTACGAGCAGTACTTC	CASSLNSRGVSYEQYF	once	TRBV11-2	TRBJ2-7	TRBD2
TGTGCCAGCAGTTTACGACAGGGAGAGACCCAGTACTTC	CASSLRQGETQYF	-	TRBV27	TRBJ2-5	TRBD1
TGTGCCAGTAGCCGGGAGATGGGTAAATCGGACGAGCAGTACTTC	CASSREMGKSDEQYF	-	TRBV19	TRBJ2-7	-
TGCGCCAGCAGCCAGGAGGGACTAGCGGGGGTGGATACGCAGTATTTT	CASSQEGLAGVDTQYF	-	TRBV4-3	TRBJ2-3	TRBD2
TGTGCCAGCAGCTTAGACAGGGCTGGATACACAGATACGCAGTATTTT	CASSLDRAGYTDTQYF	-	TRBV11-3	TRBJ2-3	-
TGTGCCAGCAGCTTAGGCAGGGTCACCGGGGAGCTGTTTTTT	CASSLGRVTGELFF	-	TRBV11-2	TRBJ2-2	-
TGCGCCAGCAGTGAGTCCGGGACTGGCTACAATGAGCAGTTCTTC	CASSESGTGYNEQFF	-	TRBV10-1	TRBJ2-1	-
TGTGCCAGCAGGGGGGACTGGACAGGGCTCACCGGGGAGCTGTTTTTT	CASRGDWTGLTGELFF	-	TRBV2	TRBJ2-2	TRBD1
TGTGCCAGCAGCTCGCCGGACAGGGTCTACAATGAGCAGTTCTTC	CASSSPDRVYNEQFF	few	TRBV11-2	TRBJ2-1	TRBD1
TGTGCCAGCAGCCAACGCGGGATGCTCTCCTACGAGCAGTACTTC	CASSQRGMLSYEQYF	-	TRBV14	TRBJ2-7	-
TGCGCCAGCAGCCAACCTCTGTTAAGGGGGTTTGGGGAGCTGTTTTTT	CASSQPLLRGFGELFF	-	TRBV4-1	TRBJ2-2	-
TGTGCCAGCAGTGAGTGGATTCGGACAGGCCTCTACAATGAGCAGTTCTTC	CASSEWIRTGLYNEQFF	-	TRBV25-1	TRBJ2-1	TRBD1
TGTGCCAGCAGCCAAGATCATTACAATGAGCAGTTCTTC	CASSQDHYNEQFF	-	TRBV14	TRBJ2-1	-
TGTGCCACTCTCTTGGGGACTCAAGCCTACGAGCAGTACTTC	CATLLGTQAYEQYF	-	TRBV2	TRBJ2-7	-
TGTGCCAGCAGGGCGCGACAACAGGGAGAATCCTACGAGCAGTACTTC	CASRARQQGESYEQYF	-	TRBV7-6	TRBJ2-7	-
TGCGCCAGCAGCTTGGAGGCAGGGGGCCACGAGCAGTACTTC	CASSLEAGGHEQYF	few	TRBV5-1	TRBJ2-7	TRBD1
TGTGCCAGCAGCTTAGGCGGACAGGGATCCGAGCAGTACTTC	CASSLGGQGSEQYF	-	TRBV7-9	TRBJ2-7	TRBD1
TGTGCCAGCAGCTTGGGGTCCAGATACTATGGCTACACCTTC	CASSLGSRYYGYTF	-	TRBV5-6	TRBJ1-2	-
TGTGCCAGCAGCTCAGGGGACCTGGCGGGCTCCTACGAGCAGTACTTC	CASSSGDLAGSYEQYF	few	TRBV11-3	TRBJ2-7	-
TGCGCCAGCAGCCTCCGGAGAAACACCGGGGAGCTGTTTTTT	CASSLRRNTGELFF	-	TRBV4-3	TRBJ2-2	-
TGTGCCTGGAGCGGCGGGGGGGCTATGAATGAGCAGTTCTTC	CAWSGGGAMNEQFF	few	TRBV30	TRBJ2-1	TRBD2
TGCGCCAGCAGTGGAGCGCTAGCGGGGGGGGCCCGGTACTTC	CASSGALAGGARYF	-	TRBV10-1	TRBJ2-5	TRBD2
TGTGCCAGCAGCTTAGACGGACAGGGGGCAGGGAATGAGCAGTTCTTC	CASSLDGQGAGNEQFF	once	TRBV11-3	TRBJ2-1	TRBD1
TGTGCCTGGGGCAGGGTCTACGAGCAGTACTTC	CAWGRVYEQYF	-	TRBV30	TRBJ2-7	-
TGCGCCAGCAGCATCCGGACAGGGCTGGGGGCTAATGAAAAACTGTTTTTT	CASSIRTGLGANEKLFF	-	TRBV5-1	TRBJ1-4	TRBD1
TGTGCCAGCAGCAAACCGCGTGGGCAGGTAATTCGAGAGACCCAGTACTTC	CASSKPRGQVIRETQYF	-	TRBV21-1	TRBJ2-5	-
TGTGCCAGCTACCGGGGACAGGGCACTAACTATGGCTACACCTTC	CASYRGQGTNYGYTF	few	TRBV6-6	TRBJ1-2	TRBD1
TGCGCCAGCAGCTTGGCAGGCGTAGTCGGCTACACCTTC	CASSLAGVVGYTF	-	TRBV5-1	TRBJ1-2	-
TGTGCCAGCAGCCAGATTAACACCGGGGAGCTGTTTTTT	CASSQINTGELFF	-	TRBV7-2	TRBJ2-2	-
TGTGCCAGCAGCTTCGGACTAGCTGAGGAGACCCAGTACTTC	CASSFGLAEETQYF	-	TRBV7-2	TRBJ2-5	TRBD2
TGTGCCAGCACTAATCGGGACAGGGGGGGGAATGAGCAGTTCTTC	CASTNRDRGGNEQFF	-	TRBV6-5	TRBJ2-1	TRBD1
TGTGCCAGCAGCTTGGCGGTGGGTACGGGATACCAGTATTTT	CASSLAVGTGYQYF	-	TRBV5-4	TRBJ2-3	-
TGTGCCAGCAGTGCGGGACTAGCGGCCGAGCAGTACTTC	CASSAGLAAEQYF	-	TRBV7-9	TRBJ2-7	TRBD2
TGTGCCAGCAGCTTCAGCGGATCCTACGAGCAGTACTTC	CASSFSGSYEQYF	-	TRBV7-2	TRBJ2-7	-
TGTGCCAGCAGCTTCTACAGGGTTAACAATGAGCAGTTCTTC	CASSFYRVNNEQFF	-	TRBV7-9	TRBJ2-1	-
TGTGCTAGTGGTCCAACAGGGAGAACCTATGGCTACACCTTC	CASGPTGRTYGYTF	-	TRBV12-5	TRBJ1-2	-
TGTGCCAGTAGTACACGACAGGCGGGTAATGAAAAACTGTTTTTT	CASSTRQAGNEKLFF	-	TRBV19	TRBJ1-4	-